This T cell receptor (beta chain) was observed in a study of shared clonotypes between healthy human individuals. In the case of this clone: The antigen is not known.

In the source study's methods: Owing to the provision of junction-only sequences devoid of quality scores by immunoSEQ, filtering differed. Produced via immunoSEQ multiplex PCR; TCRdb's table is partial and in-frame only. That table furnishes V, J and clone size, whereas the DNA furnished D and trimming. The table lists hundreds of thousands of clones, about 91% of them singletons. Regarding the study as a whole: With few donors, the genetic and exposure-history diversity represented was limited. Across subsets, estimated richness was generally greater for naive than for memory populations. Blood was the only sampled material, and tissue repertoires likely differ.

Naive CD8 isolation took CD45RO-negative cells positively selected for CCR7 and excluded terminally differentiated effector memory CD45RA+ cells. This receptor was obtained from a man aged 25-40 years in good health. Material: naive CD8+ T cells sorted from blood.

Here the CDR3 reads CASSIGQGGTYEQYF. Written as DNA, the CDR3 is TGTGCCAGCAGCATCGGACAGGGTGGCACCTACGAGCAGTACTTC. This rearrangement joins TRBV5-4 to TRBJ2-7; the match to TRBD1 covers 8 bases. The CDR3 consists of 15 residues. The junction had 8 bases not matched to a gene; V was cut back by 4 bases and J by 2 bases. CDR1 SGHNT and CDR2 YYREEE come from the germline V gene (reference sequence).